This is a list of T cell receptor beta chains from one sample in a study of cytomegalovirus exposure and HLA in healthy donors. Using immunoSEQ multiplex PCR, the repertoire was profiled, and TCRdb retains in-frame clones only, with some absent. The table has 110,000 or so clones, 70% to 85% seen once. Sample: PBMCs. These receptors were collected from a woman aged 18-30 years in good health and CMV-seronegative. CDR3s include the opening cysteine and the closing phenylalanine or tryptophan. Fields, in order: V gene, clone size, D gene, J gene, CDR3 protein, CDR3 DNA. D genes are given only for firm matches. Expanded clones are given a class, and other clones once, few, many or no size at all.

v_call: TRBV19; clone_size: -; d_call: -; j_call: TRBJ1-1; cdr3_aa: CATRRTAGMNTEAFF; cdr3_nt: TGTGCCACGAGAAGGACTGCGGGGATGAACACTGAAGCTTTCTTT
v_call: TRBV6-5; clone_size: few; d_call: TRBD1; j_call: TRBJ1-2; cdr3_aa: CASSRGTAIGYTF; cdr3_nt: TGTGCCAGCAGTCGCGGGACAGCCATCGGCTACACCTTC
v_call: TRBV6-5; clone_size: -; d_call: TRBD1; j_call: TRBJ2-5; cdr3_aa: CASSSQDRGFRETQYF; cdr3_nt: TGTGCCAGCAGTTCCCAGGACAGGGGTTTTAGAGAGACCCAGTACTTC
v_call: TRBV6-5; clone_size: -; d_call: -; j_call: TRBJ1-1; cdr3_aa: CASKGDMNTEAFF; cdr3_nt: TGTGCCAGCAAAGGGGACATGAACACTGAAGCTTTCTTT
v_call: TRBV10-3; clone_size: -; d_call: -; j_call: TRBJ1-1; cdr3_aa: CAISEPGKTEAFF; cdr3_nt: TGTGCCATCAGTGAGCCCGGGAAGACTGAAGCTTTCTTT
v_call: TRBV29-1; clone_size: -; d_call: TRBD1; j_call: TRBJ1-5; cdr3_aa: CSATSDRDQPQHF; cdr3_nt: TGCAGCGCCACCTCCGACAGGGATCAGCCCCAGCATTTT
v_call: TRBV6-1; clone_size: -; d_call: -; j_call: TRBJ2-4; cdr3_aa: CASLSDIQYF; cdr3_nt: TGTGCCAGCCTTTCGGACATTCAGTACTTC
v_call: TRBV28; clone_size: -; d_call: -; j_call: TRBJ2-7; cdr3_aa: CASQGGQFPTYEQYF; cdr3_nt: TGTGCCAGTCAGGGTGGACAGTTCCCCACCTACGAGCAGTACTTC
v_call: TRBV27; clone_size: -; d_call: -; j_call: TRBJ1-5; cdr3_aa: CASSFPGGPGNQPQHF; cdr3_nt: TGTGCCAGCAGTTTCCCGGGGGGCCCGGGCAATCAGCCCCAGCATTTT
v_call: TRBV6-4; clone_size: -; d_call: TRBD2; j_call: TRBJ2-3; cdr3_aa: CASSESPGGGPTDTQYF; cdr3_nt: TGTGCCAGCAGTGAGTCACCGGGGGGAGGGCCAACAGATACGCAGTATTTT
v_call: TRBV15; clone_size: once; d_call: -; j_call: TRBJ2-1; cdr3_aa: CATSREGPYNEQFF; cdr3_nt: TGTGCCACCAGCAGAGAGGGCCCCTACAATGAGCAGTTCTTC
v_call: TRBV2; clone_size: -; d_call: TRBD1; j_call: TRBJ1-2; cdr3_aa: CASSVLGQGIGYTF; cdr3_nt: TGTGCCAGCAGTGTTCTGGGACAGGGGATCGGCTACACCTTC
v_call: TRBV4-2; clone_size: -; d_call: TRBD2; j_call: TRBJ2-1; cdr3_aa: CASSQPIGPGLAGDDEQFF; cdr3_nt: TGTGCCAGCAGCCAACCCATCGGGCCGGGACTAGCGGGGGACGATGAGCAGTTCTTC
v_call: TRBV4-3; clone_size: -; d_call: TRBD2; j_call: TRBJ2-5; cdr3_aa: CASSQELAGGQETQYF; cdr3_nt: TGCGCCAGCAGCCAAGAACTAGCGGGGGGGCAAGAGACCCAGTACTTC
v_call: TRBV11-2; clone_size: -; d_call: -; j_call: TRBJ2-3; cdr3_aa: CASSLAGTPSLVDTQYF; cdr3_nt: TGTGCCAGCAGCTTAGCAGGGACTCCCAGTCTTGTAGATACGCAGTATTTT
v_call: TRBV21-1; clone_size: once; d_call: -; j_call: TRBJ2-2; cdr3_aa: CASSIRGRCYSGELFF; cdr3_nt: TGTGCCAGCAGCATCAGGGGGCGGTGTTATTCCGGGGAGCTGTTTTTT
v_call: TRBV2; clone_size: -; d_call: TRBD2; j_call: TRBJ2-2; cdr3_aa: CASSVHSGRGSGELFF; cdr3_nt: TGTGCCAGCAGTGTACATAGCGGGAGAGGCTCCGGGGAGCTGTTTTTT
v_call: TRBV18; clone_size: -; d_call: TRBD1; j_call: TRBJ2-7; cdr3_aa: CASSRADRGEQYF; cdr3_nt: TGTGCCAGCTCACGAGCCGACAGGGGAGAGCAGTACTTC
v_call: TRBV2; clone_size: -; d_call: -; j_call: TRBJ2-5; cdr3_aa: CASRGLGSGQETQYF; cdr3_nt: TGTGCCAGCAGGGGCTTGGGCAGCGGGCAAGAGACCCAGTACTTC
v_call: TRBV16; clone_size: -; d_call: TRBD1; j_call: TRBJ1-3; cdr3_aa: CASSQRRGDRDSGNTIYF; cdr3_nt: TGTGCCAGCAGCCAAAGAAGAGGAGACAGGGATTCTGGAAACACCATATATTTT
v_call: TRBV5-4; clone_size: -; d_call: TRBD1; j_call: TRBJ1-5; cdr3_aa: CASSDGDRGSRGNQPQHF; cdr3_nt: TGTGCCAGCAGCGATGGGGACAGGGGGTCTAGGGGCAATCAGCCCCAGCATTTT
v_call: TRBV28; clone_size: -; d_call: -; j_call: TRBJ1-5; cdr3_aa: CASSPVEGRNLNQPQHF; cdr3_nt: TGTGCCAGCAGTCCGGTGGAGGGCCGGAATTTAAATCAGCCCCAGCATTTT
v_call: TRBV13; clone_size: -; d_call: TRBD2; j_call: TRBJ2-7; cdr3_aa: CASSPRLAASCEQYF; cdr3_nt: TGTGCCAGCAGCCCCCGGCTAGCGGCCTCTTGTGAGCAGTACTTC
v_call: TRBV28; clone_size: -; d_call: -; j_call: TRBJ2-2; cdr3_aa: CASNGVLGGGPNTGELFF; cdr3_nt: TGTGCCAGCAACGGGGTCTTAGGTGGAGGACCGAACACCGGGGAGCTGTTTTTT
v_call: TRBV9; clone_size: once; d_call: -; j_call: TRBJ1-1; cdr3_aa: CASSVDPTPNTEAFF; cdr3_nt: TGTGCCAGCAGCGTAGATCCGACACCGAACACTGAAGCTTTCTTT
v_call: TRBV28; clone_size: -; d_call: -; j_call: TRBJ1-2; cdr3_aa: CASRTDSYYGYTF; cdr3_nt: TGTGCCAGCAGAACAGACAGCTACTATGGCTACACCTTC
v_call: TRBV7-9; clone_size: -; d_call: -; j_call: TRBJ1-2; cdr3_aa: CASSFEELYGYTF; cdr3_nt: TGTGCCAGCAGCTTCGAAGAGCTCTATGGCTACACCTTC
v_call: TRBV19; clone_size: -; d_call: -; j_call: TRBJ2-5; cdr3_aa: CASGPSPTRGETQYF; cdr3_nt: TGTGCCAGTGGCCCTAGTCCCACCAGGGGAGAGACCCAGTACTTC
v_call: TRBV19; clone_size: -; d_call: -; j_call: TRBJ1-1; cdr3_aa: CASSILSTAFF; cdr3_nt: TGTGCCAGTAGTATCCTGAGTACAGCTTTCTTT
v_call: TRBV6-1; clone_size: -; d_call: -; j_call: TRBJ2-2; cdr3_aa: CASSERWTGELFF; cdr3_nt: TGTGCCAGCAGTGAGCGGTGGACCGGGGAGCTGTTTTTT
v_call: TRBV6-4; clone_size: few; d_call: -; j_call: TRBJ2-6; cdr3_aa: CASSDSGSGANVLTF; cdr3_nt: TGTGCCAGCAGTGACTCCGGCTCTGGGGCCAACGTCCTGACTTTC
v_call: TRBV29-1; clone_size: -; d_call: -; j_call: TRBJ2-3; cdr3_aa: CSANKGGTDTQYF; cdr3_nt: TGCAGCGCCAACAAGGGGGGCACAGATACGCAGTATTTT
v_call: TRBV25-1; clone_size: -; d_call: -; j_call: TRBJ1-1; cdr3_aa: CASRLHKNTEAFF; cdr3_nt: TGTGCCAGCAGGCTTCACAAGAACACTGAAGCTTTCTTT
v_call: TRBV30; clone_size: -; d_call: TRBD1; j_call: TRBJ1-2; cdr3_aa: CAWRTGRYGYTF; cdr3_nt: TGTGCCTGGAGGACAGGGAGGTATGGCTACACCTTC
v_call: TRBV15; clone_size: -; d_call: -; j_call: TRBJ2-5; cdr3_aa: CATSRDHRIADPQETQYF; cdr3_nt: TGTGCCACCAGCAGAGATCATAGGATAGCGGACCCCCAAGAGACCCAGTACTTC
v_call: TRBV7-9; clone_size: few; d_call: -; j_call: TRBJ2-7; cdr3_aa: CASSRVSGGSYEQYF; cdr3_nt: TGTGCCAGCAGCCGCGTGAGTGGCGGATCCTACGAGCAGTACTTC
v_call: TRBV6-1; clone_size: -; d_call: TRBD1; j_call: TRBJ1-6; cdr3_aa: CASNWDSDSPLHF; cdr3_nt: TGTGCCAGCAACTGGGACAGTGATTCACCCCTCCACTTT
v_call: TRBV30; clone_size: -; d_call: -; j_call: TRBJ1-5; cdr3_aa: CAWSGGQTNQPQHF; cdr3_nt: TGTGCCTGGAGTGGAGGACAAACCAATCAGCCCCAGCATTTT